Sequencing of this TCR beta chain was carried out in a study of cytomegalovirus exposure and HLA in healthy donors. With 2 bases removed from V and 1 base from J, the gap between germline ends came to 8 bases. Germline CDR1 SGHDT, CDR2 YYEEEE. The CDR3 totals 14 residues. In the PCR, 60 Vbeta and 13 Jbeta primers were used. Some clones are missing from TCRdb's copy, which holds only in-frame ones; the method was immunoSEQ multiplex PCR. The profile shows over 100,000 clones, roughly 85% of them singletons. A note on this clone: The antigen is unknown.

Study conclusions and caveats: A few chains tied to CMV proved CMV antigen-specific in vitro.

The receptor comes from a man aged 40-50 years in good health and CMV-seronegative. This sequence joins TRBV5-6 and TRBJ2-3; D gene ambiguous. Sequenced: PBMCs. The CDR3 loop reads CASSLTVGTDTQYF. CDR3 coding DNA: TGTGCCAGCAGCTTAACTGTGGGCACAGATACGCAGTATTTT.